This section outlines one T cell receptor beta chain sequence together with its context. Its antigen is not known. Naive CD8 cells were CD45RO-negative, positively selected for CCR7, excluding terminally differentiated effector memory CD45RA+ cells. The sample belongs to a study of shared clonotypes between healthy human individuals. General study findings and limits: Non-shared clonotypes had lower generation probabilities than clonotypes shared by all four sorted-subset donors. The study generally estimated greater richness for naive than memory subsets.

Here immunoSEQ multiplex PCR was the method, and the copy in TCRdb shows in-frame clones only, minus some. The sample lists around 2,000,000 clones; approximately 95% were seen once. Trimming took 4 bases from V and 2 from J; bases not matched to a gene: 7. Germline CDR1 LGHNA, CDR2 YSLEER. This CDR3 region has 17 residues. This chain joins TRBV4-3 and TRBJ2-3, with TRBD2 matching 12 bases. Source material: naive CD8+ T cells sorted from blood. The receptor comes from a man younger than 35 in good health. The CDR3 is CASSRSGLAGLTDTQYF. CDR3 bases: TGCGCCAGCAGCCGATCAGGACTAGCGGGACTCACAGATACGCAGTATTTT.